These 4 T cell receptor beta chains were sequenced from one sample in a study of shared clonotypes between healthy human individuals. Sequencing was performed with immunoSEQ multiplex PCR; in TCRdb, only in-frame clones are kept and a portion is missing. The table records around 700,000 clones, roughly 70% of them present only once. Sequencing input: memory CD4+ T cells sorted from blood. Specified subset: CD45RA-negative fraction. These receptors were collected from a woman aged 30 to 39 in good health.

CDR3 loop: CASGLDPGQGAYEQYF. The CDR3 bases are TGTGCTAGTGGTTTGGACCCGGGACAGGGCGCCTACGAGCAGTACTTC. The gene calls are TRBV12-5 and TRBJ2-7; 9 bases align to TRBD1. Germline V gene sequence: CDR1 LGHNT, CDR2 FRNRAP. V lost 1 base to trimming and J lost 2 bases; unmatched junction nucleotides: 6. The CDR3 extends over 16 amino acids.

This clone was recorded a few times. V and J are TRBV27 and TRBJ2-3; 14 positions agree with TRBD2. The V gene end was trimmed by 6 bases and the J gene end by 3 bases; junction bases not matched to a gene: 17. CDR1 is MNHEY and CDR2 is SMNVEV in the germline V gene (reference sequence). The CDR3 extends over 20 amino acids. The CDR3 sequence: CASSRQGARLAGGLTDTQYF. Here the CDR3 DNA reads TGTGCCAGCAGCCGACAGGGGGCCCGACTAGCGGGAGGGCTAACAGATACGCAGTATTTT.

CDR3 nucleotide sequence: TGTGCCAGCAGGGCGGCGGGAGGCTCCTACAATGAGCAGTTCTTC. This translates into CASRAAGGSYNEQFF. The chain recombines TRBV5-6 with TRBJ2-1, with 8 bases fitting TRBD2. Germline CDR1 reads SGHDT; CDR2 reads YYEEEE. V lost 5 bases, J lost 0 bases, and 4 bases stayed unmatched. The CDR3 length is 15 residues.

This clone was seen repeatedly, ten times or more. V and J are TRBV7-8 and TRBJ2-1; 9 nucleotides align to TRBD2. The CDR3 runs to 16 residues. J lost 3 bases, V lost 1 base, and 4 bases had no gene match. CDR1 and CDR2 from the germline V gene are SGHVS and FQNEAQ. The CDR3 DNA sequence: TGTGCCAGCAGCTTAGAGTTTAGCGGGAGCTACAATGAGCAGTTCTTC. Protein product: CASSLEFSGSYNEQFF. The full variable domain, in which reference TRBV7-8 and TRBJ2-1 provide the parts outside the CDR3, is GAGVSQSPRYKVAKRGQDVALRCDPISGHVSLFWYQQALGQGPEFLTYFQNEAQLDKSGLPSDRFFAERPEGSVSTLKIQRTQQEDSAVYLCASSLEFSGSYNEQFFGPGTRLTVL.